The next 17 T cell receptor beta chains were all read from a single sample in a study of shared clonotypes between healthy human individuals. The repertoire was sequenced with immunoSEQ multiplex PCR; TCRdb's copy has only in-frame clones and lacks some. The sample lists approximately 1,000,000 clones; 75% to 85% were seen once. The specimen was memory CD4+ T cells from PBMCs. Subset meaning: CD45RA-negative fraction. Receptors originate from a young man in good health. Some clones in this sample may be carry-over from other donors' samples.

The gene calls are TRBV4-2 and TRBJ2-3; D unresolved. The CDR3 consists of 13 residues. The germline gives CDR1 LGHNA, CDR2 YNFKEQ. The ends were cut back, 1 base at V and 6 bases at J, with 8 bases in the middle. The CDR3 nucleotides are TGTGCCAGCAGCCAAGTATCCGAGGATACGCAGTATTTT. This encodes CASSQVSEDTQYF.

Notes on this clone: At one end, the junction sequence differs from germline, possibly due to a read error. The CDR3 is CASSPGALNTYF. The CDR3 region has the DNA TGTGCCAGCAGCCCCGGGGCACTGAACACATACTTC. J is TRBJ1-2 and V is TRBV28; D possibly corresponds to TRBD1 (5 bases). The CDR3 has 12 residues. Germline V lookup: CDR1 MDHEN, CDR2 SYDVKM.

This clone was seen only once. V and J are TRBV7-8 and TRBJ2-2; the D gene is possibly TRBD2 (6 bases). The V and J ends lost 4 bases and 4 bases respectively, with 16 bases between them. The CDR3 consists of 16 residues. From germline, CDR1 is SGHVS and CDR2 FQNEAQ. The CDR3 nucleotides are TGTGCCAGCAGCTCCAGGGCGGGGATATTCACCGGGGAGCTGTTTTTT. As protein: CASSSRAGIFTGELFF.

CDR3 amino acids: CASSLNRVLKGYEQYF. The CDR3 bases are TGTGCCAGCTCACTCAACCGGGTCCTAAAAGGCTACGAGCAGTACTTC. This chain links TRBV18 with TRBJ2-7; D gene ambiguous. This CDR3 contains 16 residues. V was shortened by 4 bases and J by 3 bases, with 19 bases between the two germline ends. Germline V CDR1 and CDR2: KGHSH, LQKENI.

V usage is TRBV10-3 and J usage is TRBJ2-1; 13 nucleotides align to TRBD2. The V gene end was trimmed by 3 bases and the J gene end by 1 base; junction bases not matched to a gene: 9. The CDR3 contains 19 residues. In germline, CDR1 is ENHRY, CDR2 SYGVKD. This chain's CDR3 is CAISDLGGTSGMSYNEQFF. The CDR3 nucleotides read TGTGCCATCAGTGACCTGGGGGGGACTAGCGGGATGTCCTACAATGAGCAGTTCTTC.

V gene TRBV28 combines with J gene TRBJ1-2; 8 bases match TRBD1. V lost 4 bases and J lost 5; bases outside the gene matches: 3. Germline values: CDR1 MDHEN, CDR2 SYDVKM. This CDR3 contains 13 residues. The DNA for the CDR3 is TGTGCCAGCAGTTACAGGGGGGGGTATGGCTACACCTTC. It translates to CASSYRGGYGYTF.

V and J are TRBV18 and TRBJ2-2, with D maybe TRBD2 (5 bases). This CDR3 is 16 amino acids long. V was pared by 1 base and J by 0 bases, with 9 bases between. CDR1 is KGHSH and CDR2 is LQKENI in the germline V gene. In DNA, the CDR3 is TGTGCCAGCTCACCACAAGCGGCCACGAACACCGGGGAGCTGTTTTTT. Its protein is CASSPQAATNTGELFF.

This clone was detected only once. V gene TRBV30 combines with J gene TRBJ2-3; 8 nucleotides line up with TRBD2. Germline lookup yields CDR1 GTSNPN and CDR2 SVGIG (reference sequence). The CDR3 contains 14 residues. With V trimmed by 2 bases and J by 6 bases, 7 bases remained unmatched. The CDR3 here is CAWSSGGPSDTQYF. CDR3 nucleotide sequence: TGTGCCTGGAGTAGCGGGGGCCCATCGGATACGCAGTATTTT.

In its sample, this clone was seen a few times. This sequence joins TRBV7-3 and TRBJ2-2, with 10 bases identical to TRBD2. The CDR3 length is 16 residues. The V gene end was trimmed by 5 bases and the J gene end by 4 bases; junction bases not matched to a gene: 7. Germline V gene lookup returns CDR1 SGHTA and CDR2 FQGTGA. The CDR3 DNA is TGTGCCAGCAGCCCTCGACTAGCGGGCAGCACCGGGGAGCTGTTTTTT. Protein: CASSPRLAGSTGELFF.

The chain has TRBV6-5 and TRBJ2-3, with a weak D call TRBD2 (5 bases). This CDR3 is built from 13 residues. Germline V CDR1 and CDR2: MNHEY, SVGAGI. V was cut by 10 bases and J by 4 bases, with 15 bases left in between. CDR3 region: CAILDRASDTQYF. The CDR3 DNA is TGTGCCATACTAGACCGGGCCTCAGATACGCAGTATTTT.

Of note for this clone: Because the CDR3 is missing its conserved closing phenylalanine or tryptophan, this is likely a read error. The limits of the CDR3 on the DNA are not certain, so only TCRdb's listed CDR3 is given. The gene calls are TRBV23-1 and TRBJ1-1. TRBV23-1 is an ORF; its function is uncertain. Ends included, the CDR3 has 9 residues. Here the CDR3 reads CASSQERTL.

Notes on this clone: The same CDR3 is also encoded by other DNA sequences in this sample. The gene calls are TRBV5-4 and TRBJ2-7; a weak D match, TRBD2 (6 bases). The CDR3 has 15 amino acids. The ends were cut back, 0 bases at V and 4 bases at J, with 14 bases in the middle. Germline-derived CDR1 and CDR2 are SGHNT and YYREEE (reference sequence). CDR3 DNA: TGTGCCAGCAGCTTGGGGGGAGGTTCGGCGTACGAGCAGTACTTC. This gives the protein CASSLGGGSAYEQYF. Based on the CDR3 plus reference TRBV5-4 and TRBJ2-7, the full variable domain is ETGVTQSPTHLIKTRGQQVTLRCSSQSGHNTVSWYQQALGQGPQFIFQYYREEENGRGNFPPRFSGLQFPNYSSELNVNALELDDSALYLCASSLGGGSAYEQYFGPGTRLTVT.

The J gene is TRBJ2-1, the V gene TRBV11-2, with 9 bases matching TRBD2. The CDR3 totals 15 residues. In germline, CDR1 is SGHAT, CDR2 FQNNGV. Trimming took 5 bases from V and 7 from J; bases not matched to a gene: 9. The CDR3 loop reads CASSPRLAVTNEQFF. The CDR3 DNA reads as TGTGCCAGCAGCCCCAGACTAGCGGTGACGAATGAGCAGTTCTTC.

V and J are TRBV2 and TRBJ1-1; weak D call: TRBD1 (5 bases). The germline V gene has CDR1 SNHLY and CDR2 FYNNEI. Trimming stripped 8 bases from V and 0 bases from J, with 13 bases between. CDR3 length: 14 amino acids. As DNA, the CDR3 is TGTGCCAGCGGCAGGGAGGGAATGAACACTGAAGCTTTCTTT. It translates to CASGREGMNTEAFF.

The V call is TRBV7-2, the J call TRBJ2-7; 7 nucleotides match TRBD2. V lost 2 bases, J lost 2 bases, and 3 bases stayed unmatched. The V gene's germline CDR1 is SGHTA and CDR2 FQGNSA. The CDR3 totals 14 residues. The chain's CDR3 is CASSLSGIAYEQYF. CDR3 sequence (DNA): TGTGCCAGCAGCTTAAGCGGGATCGCCTACGAGCAGTACTTC. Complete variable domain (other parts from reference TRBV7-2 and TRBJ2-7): GAGVSQSPSNKVTEKGKDVELRCDPISGHTALYWYRQSLGQGLEFLIYFQGNSAPDKSGLPSDRFSAERTGGSVSTLTIQRTQQEDSAVYLCASSLSGIAYEQYFGPGTRLTVT.

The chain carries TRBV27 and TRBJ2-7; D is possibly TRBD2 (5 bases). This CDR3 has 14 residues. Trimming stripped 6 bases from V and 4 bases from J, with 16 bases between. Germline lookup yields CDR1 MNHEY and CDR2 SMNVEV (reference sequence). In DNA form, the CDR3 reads TGTGCCAGCAGCCGGGAAGGCCCTAGGTACGAGCAGTACTTC. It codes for CASSREGPRYEQYF.

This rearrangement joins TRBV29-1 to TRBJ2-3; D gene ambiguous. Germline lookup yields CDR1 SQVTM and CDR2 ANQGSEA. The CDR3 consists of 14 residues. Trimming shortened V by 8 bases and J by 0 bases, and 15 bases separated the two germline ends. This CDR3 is CSTKGPISTDTQYF. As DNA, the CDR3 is TGCAGCACAAAGGGTCCGATCAGCACAGATACGCAGTATTTT.